This T cell receptor beta chain is from a study of STAT5B mutations in CD4+ large granular lymphocyte leukemia. This clone was counted a few times. Its target is unknown. Overall study results and limits: 8/27 top patient clones versus 2/35 control clones were TRBV06-family. CD4-sorted patient repertoires seemed more clonal than healthy CD4+ repertoires. Without HLA matching, higher CD4+ than CD8+ T-LGLL clonality could reflect small sample size. No patients shared main leukemic clonotypes, though roughly 23% appeared at low frequency elsewhere.

The V end lost 4 bases, the J end lost 8 bases, and 20 bases lay between the germline ends. The CDR3 runs to 15 residues. The germline V gene encodes CDR1 SNHLY and CDR2 FYNNEI. Sequencing used immunoSEQ multiplex PCR; TCRdb keeps in-frame clones, though not all of them. The profile shows roughly 34,000 clones, 81% of them singletons. The chain employs TRBV2 and TRBJ1-2, with D unresolved. Sequenced sample: CD4+ T cells from blood buffy coats. This receptor was obtained from a human donor in good health. The DNA of the CDR3 is TGTGCCAGCAGTGGGGAATGGGCCGACGACGGCGGCTACACCTTC. This codes for CASSGEWADDGGYTF. Full variable domain (outside the CDR3, taken from reference TRBV2 and TRBJ1-2): EPEVTQTPSHQVTQMGQEVILRCVPISNHLYFYWYRQILGQKVEFLVSFYNNEISEKSEIFDDQFSVERPDGSNFTLKIRSTKLEDSAMYFCASSGEWADDGGYTFGSGTRLTVV.